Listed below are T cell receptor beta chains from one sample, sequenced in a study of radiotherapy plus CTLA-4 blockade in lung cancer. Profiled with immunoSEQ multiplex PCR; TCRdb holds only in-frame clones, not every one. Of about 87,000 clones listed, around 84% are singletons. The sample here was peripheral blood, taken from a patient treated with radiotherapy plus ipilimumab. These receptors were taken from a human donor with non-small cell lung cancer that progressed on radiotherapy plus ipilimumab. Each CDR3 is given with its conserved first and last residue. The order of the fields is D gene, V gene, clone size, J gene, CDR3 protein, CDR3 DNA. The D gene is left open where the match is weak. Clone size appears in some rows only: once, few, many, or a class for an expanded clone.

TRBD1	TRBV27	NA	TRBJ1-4	CASRRQGGEKKLFF	TGTGCCAGCCGAAGACAGGGGGGAGAGAAAAAACTGTTTTTT
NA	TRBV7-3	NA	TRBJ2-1	CASSLSGPEAQFF	TGTGCCAGCAGCTTAAGCGGCCCGGAAGCGCAGTTCTTC
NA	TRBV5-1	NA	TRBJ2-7	CASSLKWGLNEQYF	TGCGCCAGCAGCTTGAAGTGGGGTCTGAACGAGCAGTACTTC
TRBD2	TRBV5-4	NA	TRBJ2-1	CASSPGATSGRLEQFF	TGTGCCAGCAGCCCTGGAGCGACTAGCGGGAGATTGGAGCAGTTCTTC
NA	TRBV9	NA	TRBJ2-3	CASSVGPDTQYF	TGTGCCAGCAGCGTAGGCCCAGATACGCAGTATTTT
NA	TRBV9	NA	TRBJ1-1	CASSVTPRTEAFF	TGTGCCAGCAGCGTAACCCCTCGCACTGAAGCTTTCTTT
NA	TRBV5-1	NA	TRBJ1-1	CASSDTGRGNTEAFF	TGCGCCAGCTCGGACACAGGGAGGGGGAACACTGAAGCTTTCTTT
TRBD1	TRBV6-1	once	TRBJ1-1	CASSETTGGVYEAFF	TGTGCCAGCAGTGAGACCACAGGGGGAGTTTATGAAGCTTTCTTT
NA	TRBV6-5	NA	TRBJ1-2	CASRGGNPYGYTF	TGTGCCAGCAGGGGGGGGAACCCGTATGGCTACACCTTC
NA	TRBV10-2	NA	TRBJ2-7	CASSSSYEQYF	TGCGCCAGCAGTAGCTCCTACGAGCAGTACTTC
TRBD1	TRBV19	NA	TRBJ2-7	CASSIHWTGVTYEQYF	TGTGCCAGTAGTATACATTGGACAGGGGTAACCTACGAGCAGTACTTC
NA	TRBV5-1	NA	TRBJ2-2	CASSLAGMNTGELFF	TGCGCCAGCAGCTTGGCCGGGATGAACACCGGGGAGCTGTTTTTT
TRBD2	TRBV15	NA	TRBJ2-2	CATSRGGSSTGELFF	TGTGCCACCAGCAGAGGCGGGAGCAGCACCGGGGAGCTGTTTTTT
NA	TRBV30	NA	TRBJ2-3	CAWSSLRDTQYF	TGTGCCTGGAGTTCTCTACGAGATACGCAGTATTTT
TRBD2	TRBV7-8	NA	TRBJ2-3	CASSLLRLSGALYRGTDTQYF	TGTGCCAGCAGCCTACTGAGACTTAGCGGGGCACTCTATCGAGGCACAGATACGCAGTATTTT
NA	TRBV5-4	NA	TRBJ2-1	CASTARGVVNEQFF	TGTGCCAGCACCGCGCGAGGGGTAGTTAATGAGCAGTTCTTC
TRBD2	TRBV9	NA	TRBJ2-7	CASSPRVASGKSSYEQYF	TGTGCCAGCAGCCCCCGCGTGGCTAGCGGAAAGAGCTCCTACGAGCAGTACTTC
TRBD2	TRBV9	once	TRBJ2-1	CASSYKHSGSHEQFF	TGTGCCAGCAGCTATAAGCATAGCGGGAGTCATGAGCAGTTCTTC
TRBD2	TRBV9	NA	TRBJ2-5	CASSVVSSGAQETQYF	TGTGCCAGCAGCGTAGTCTCTAGCGGGGCCCAAGAGACCCAGTACTTC
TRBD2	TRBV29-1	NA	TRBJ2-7	CSVEAGGGLEQYF	TGCAGCGTTGAAGCGGGGGGAGGTCTTGAGCAGTACTTC
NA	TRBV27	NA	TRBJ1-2	CASSPILETYGSGGYTF	TGTGCCAGCAGTCCAATCCTGGAGACATACGGCTCGGGAGGCTACACCTTC
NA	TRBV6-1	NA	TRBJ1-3	CASLRGAMAGNTIYF	TGTGCCAGCCTCAGGGGCGCAATGGCTGGAAACACCATATATTTT
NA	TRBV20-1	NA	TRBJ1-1	CSASRGTEAFF	TGCAGTGCTAGCAGAGGGACTGAAGCTTTCTTT
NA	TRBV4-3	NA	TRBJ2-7	CASSQEARWDVNPYEQYF	TGCGCCAGCAGCCAAGAAGCCCGCTGGGACGTCAACCCCTACGAGCAGTACTTC
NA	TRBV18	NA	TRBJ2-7	CASSPAYEQYF	TGTGCCAGCTCACCTGCTTACGAGCAGTACTTC
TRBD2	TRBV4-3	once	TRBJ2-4	CASSQDPSGGVNIQYF	TGCGCCAGCAGCCAAGACCCTAGCGGGGGGGTAAACATTCAGTACTTC
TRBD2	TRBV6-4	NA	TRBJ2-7	CASSAEAGGYEQYF	TGTGCCAGCAGTGCCGAGGCGGGAGGCTACGAGCAGTACTTC
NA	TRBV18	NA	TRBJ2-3	CASSFQGTSTDTQYF	TGTGCCAGCTCTTTCCAGGGGACTAGCACAGATACGCAGTATTTT
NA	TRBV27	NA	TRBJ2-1	CASSLKVSYNEQFF	TGTGCCAGCAGTTTGAAGGTCTCCTACAATGAGCAGTTCTTC
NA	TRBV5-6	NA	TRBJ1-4	CASSADSSTNEKLFF	TGTGCCAGCAGCGCCGACAGTTCCACTAATGAAAAACTGTTTTTT
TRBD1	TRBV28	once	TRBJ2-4	CASSLRTGGVGAKNIQYF	TGTGCCAGCAGTTTGCGGACAGGGGGCGTTGGGGCCAAAAACATTCAGTACTTC
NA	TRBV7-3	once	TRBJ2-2	CASGRNTGELFF	TGTGCCAGCGGGCGGAACACCGGGGAGCTGTTTTTT
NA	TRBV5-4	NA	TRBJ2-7	CASSLEAGRYEQYF	TGTGCCAGCAGCTTGGAGGCAGGGAGGTACGAGCAGTACTTC
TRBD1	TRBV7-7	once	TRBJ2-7	CASSVSPGQGRYEQYF	TGTGCCAGCAGCGTATCGCCGGGACAGGGACGATACGAGCAGTACTTC
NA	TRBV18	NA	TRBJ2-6	CASSPLGTGANVLTF	TGTGCCAGCTCACCGCTGGGGACCGGGGCCAACGTCCTGACTTTC
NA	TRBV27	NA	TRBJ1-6	CASGPYNSPLHF	TGTGCCAGCGGACCCTATAATTCACCCCTCCACTTT
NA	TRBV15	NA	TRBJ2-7	CATSRHRGQGAYEQYF	TGTGCCACCAGCAGACACCGGGGGCAGGGGGCCTACGAGCAGTACTTC
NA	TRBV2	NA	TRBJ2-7	CASKLQGVSYEQYF	TGTGCCAGCAAACTACAGGGAGTTTCCTACGAGCAGTACTTC
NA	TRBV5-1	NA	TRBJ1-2	CASTEGRVGYGYTF	TGCGCCAGCACGGAGGGGAGGGTCGGGTATGGCTACACCTTC
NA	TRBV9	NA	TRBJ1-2	CASSVQGYGYTF	TGTGCCAGCAGCGTTCAGGGGTACGGCTACACCTTC
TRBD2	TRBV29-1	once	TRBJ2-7	CSVARRLAGATSSYEQYF	TGCAGCGTTGCGAGAAGACTAGCGGGGGCGACGAGCTCCTACGAGCAGTACTTC
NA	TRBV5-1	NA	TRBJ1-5	CASSLGVDQPQHF	TGCGCCAGCAGCTTGGGTGTAGATCAGCCCCAGCATTTT
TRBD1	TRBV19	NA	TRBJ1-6	CASTEDRGFSVGSPLHF	TGTGCCAGTACAGAGGACAGGGGATTTTCGGTGGGTTCACCCCTCCACTTT
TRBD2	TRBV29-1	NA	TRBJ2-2	CSVAAASGGASGGELFF	TGCAGCGTTGCGGCAGCGAGCGGGGGGGCCTCGGGCGGGGAGCTGTTTTTT
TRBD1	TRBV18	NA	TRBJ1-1	CASSMTGVGNTEAFF	TGTGCCAGCTCGATGACAGGGGTAGGGAACACTGAAGCTTTCTTT
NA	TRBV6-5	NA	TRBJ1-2	CASSPGSNYGYTF	TGTGCCAGCAGCCCGGGTTCTAACTATGGCTACACCTTC
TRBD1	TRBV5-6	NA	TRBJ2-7	CASSRDRAYEQYF	TGTGCCAGCAGCCGGGACAGGGCCTACGAGCAGTACTTC
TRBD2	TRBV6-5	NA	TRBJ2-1	CASSYSRLAGIDEQFF	TGTGCCAGCAGTTACTCGAGGCTAGCGGGAATAGATGAGCAGTTCTTC
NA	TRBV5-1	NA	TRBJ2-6	CASSGGAGANVLTF	TGCGCCAGCAGCGGTGGGGCCGGGGCCAACGTCCTGACTTTC
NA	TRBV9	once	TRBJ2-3	CASSVRTTSTDTQYF	TGTGCCAGCAGCGTTCGGACTACGAGCACAGATACGCAGTATTTT
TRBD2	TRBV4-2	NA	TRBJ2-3	CASSHALAGGPNTQYF	TGTGCCAGCAGCCATGCACTAGCGGGGGGCCCCAATACGCAGTATTTT
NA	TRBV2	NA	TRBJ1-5	CASSRDSNQPQHF	TGTGCCAGCAGCCGGGACTCCAATCAGCCCCAGCATTTT
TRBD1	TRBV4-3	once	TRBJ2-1	CASSHVDRDYNEQFF	TGCGCCAGCAGCCATGTGGACAGGGATTACAATGAGCAGTTCTTC
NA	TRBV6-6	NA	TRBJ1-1	CASSPLRGGNTEAFF	TGTGCCAGCAGTCCCCTCAGGGGAGGGAACACTGAAGCTTTCTTT
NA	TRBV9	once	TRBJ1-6	CASSANASPNSPLHF	TGTGCCAGCAGCGCGAATGCTAGTCCGAATTCACCCCTCCACTTT
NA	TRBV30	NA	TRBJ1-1	CAWSRGYNTEAFF	TGTGCCTGGAGTAGAGGGTACAACACTGAAGCTTTCTTT
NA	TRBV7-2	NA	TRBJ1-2	CASSLRGSNYGYTF	TGTGCCAGCAGCTTAAGGGGGAGTAACTATGGCTACACCTTC
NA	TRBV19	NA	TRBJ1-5	CASSIMGNQPQHF	TGTGCCAGTAGTATCATGGGAAATCAGCCCCAGCATTTT
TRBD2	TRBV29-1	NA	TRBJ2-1	CSVPSQREVGEQFF	TGCAGCGTCCCCTCTCAGCGGGAGGTTGGTGAGCAGTTCTTC
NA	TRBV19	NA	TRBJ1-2	CASASGLGYGYTF	TGTGCCAGCGCCTCGGGGCTAGGCTATGGCTACACCTTC